Listed below are T cell receptor beta chains from one sample, sequenced in a study of cytomegalovirus exposure and HLA in healthy donors. Using immunoSEQ multiplex PCR, the repertoire was profiled, and TCRdb retains in-frame clones only, with some absent. Among about 72,000 clones, more than 80% were seen once, and the ten largest hold 6.5% to 7%. The specimen was PBMCs. All receptors come from a human donor in good health. Each CDR3 is given with its conserved first and last residue. The order of the fields is clone size, D gene, J gene, V gene, CDR3 protein, CDR3 DNA. A D gene is named only where the DNA matches it firmly. Rows give clone size only sometimes, using once, few, many, or a class for an expanded clone.

>once|TRBD1|TRBJ1-6|TRBV15
CATSGKNKDRSGPPHF
TGTGCCACCAGCGGGAAGAACAAGGACAGGAGTGGACCCCCCCACTTT
>NA|NA|TRBJ2-2|TRBV6-8
CASSLPDTRGTGELFF
TGTGCCAGCAGCCTCCCTGATACCCGCGGCACCGGGGAGCTGTTTTTT
>NA|TRBD1|TRBJ2-3|TRBV7-3
CASSSDRGNTQYF
TGTGCCAGCAGCTCGGACAGGGGCAATACGCAGTATTTT
>NA|NA|TRBJ1-6|TRBV7-9
CASSSPGSPLHF
TGTGCCAGCAGCTCCCCAGGCTCACCCCTCCACTTT
>NA|NA|TRBJ1-1|TRBV2
CASSEGAFPPEAFF
TGTGCCAGCAGTGAAGGCGCGTTCCCGCCTGAAGCTTTCTTT
>NA|NA|TRBJ1-2|TRBV7-9
CASSLESPVSFGYTF
TGTGCCAGCAGCTTAGAAAGCCCCGTGAGTTTCGGCTACACCTTC
>few|NA|TRBJ2-7|TRBV5-6
CASSLEINPSSYEQYF
TGTGCCAGCAGTTTGGAGATTAATCCGAGCTCCTACGAGCAGTACTTC
>few|NA|TRBJ1-1|TRBV6-6
CASTLNWAIAAFF
TGTGCCAGCACCCTAAATTGGGCAATCGCGGCTTTCTTT
>medium-sized|TRBD2|TRBJ2-7|TRBV4-1
CASSQEGVAGRYEQYF
TGCGCCAGCAGCCAAGAAGGAGTAGCGGGGCGCTACGAGCAGTACTTC
>NA|NA|TRBJ1-3|TRBV11-2
CANFPDSSGNTIYF
TGTGCCAATTTTCCCGACAGCTCTGGAAACACCATATATTTT
>NA|TRBD2|TRBJ2-1|TRBV4-1
CASSQDWAGTIDSYNEQFF
TGCGCCAGCAGCCAAGATTGGGCAGGGACTATCGACTCCTACAATGAGCAGTTCTTC
>NA|NA|TRBJ2-3|TRBV10-1
CASSIGGASTDTQYF
TGCGCCAGCAGTATCGGGGGAGCTAGCACAGATACGCAGTATTTT
>NA|NA|TRBJ1-1|TRBV6-5
CASSYFRQANTEAFF
TGTGCCAGCAGTTACTTCCGACAGGCGAACACTGAAGCTTTCTTT
>once|TRBD1|TRBJ2-7|TRBV28
CASRNRGPLYEQYF
TGTGCCAGCAGGAACAGGGGGCCTCTCTACGAGCAGTACTTC
>NA|TRBD1|TRBJ2-5|TRBV25-1
CASRPLGGLRQETQYF
TGTGCCAGTAGACCCTTAGGGGGCCTGCGCCAAGAGACCCAGTACTTC
>once|NA|TRBJ1-5|TRBV6-5
CASSYEQQPQHF
TGTGCCAGCAGTTACGAACAACAGCCCCAGCATTTT
>NA|NA|TRBJ2-3|TRBV5-1
CASSLDGGRTDTQYF
TGCGCCAGCAGCTTGGACGGGGGACGCACAGATACGCAGTATTTT
>NA|TRBD1|TRBJ1-2|TRBV5-1
CASSLTGDGYPF
TGCGCCAGCAGCTTAACAGGGGATGGCTACCCCTTC
>once|TRBD1|TRBJ1-1|TRBV7-9
CASRLTGGSRGTEAFF
TGTGCCAGCAGACTTACAGGGGGATCGAGAGGAACTGAAGCTTTCTTT
>NA|NA|TRBJ2-5|TRBV29-1
CSVEVQNQETQYF
TGCAGCGTTGAAGTTCAAAATCAAGAGACCCAGTACTTC
>NA|TRBD1|TRBJ2-7|TRBV7-9
CASSATGTGTSYEQYF
TGTGCCAGCAGCGCCACCGGGACAGGCACCTCCTACGAGCAGTACTTC
>NA|NA|TRBJ1-5|TRBV11-2
CASSLDAPRPQHF
TGTGCCAGCAGCTTAGATGCACCTAGGCCCCAGCATTTT
>NA|NA|TRBJ1-6|TRBV10-2
CASSEDTGSMGSLHF
TGCGCCAGCAGTGAGGACACAGGATCGATGGGTTCCCTCCACTTT
>NA|NA|TRBJ2-4|TRBV6-5
CASSQDGTTKNIQYF
TGTGCCAGCAGCCAAGACGGGACAACCAAAAACATTCAGTACTTC
>few|NA|TRBJ1-3|TRBV6-5
CASRGGMSIYF
TGTGCCAGCAGGGGGGGGATGTCGATATATTTT
>NA|NA|TRBJ1-5|TRBV10-3
CAISEQGGENQPQHF
TGTGCCATCAGTGAGCAGGGAGGAGAAAATCAGCCCCAGCATTTT
>NA|TRBD2|TRBJ2-7|TRBV4-3
CASSLRLAGGYEQYF
TGCGCCAGCAGCCTGAGACTAGCGGGGGGTTACGAGCAGTACTTC
>NA|NA|TRBJ2-4|TRBV19
CASSNGGAAKNIQYF
TGTGCCAGTAGTAACGGCGGGGCAGCCAAAAACATTCAGTACTTC
>NA|TRBD1|TRBJ1-4|TRBV6-6
CATRTGSEKLFF
TGTGCCACCCGGACAGGGAGTGAAAAACTGTTTTTT
>NA|TRBD1|TRBJ2-3|TRBV4-1
CASSPGQGADTQYF
TGCGCCAGCAGCCCGGGACAGGGTGCAGATACGCAGTATTTT
>NA|TRBD2|TRBJ2-7|TRBV6-6
CASSYPPGGVPYEQYF
TGTGCCAGCAGTTACCCACCGGGGGGGGTCCCCTACGAGCAGTACTTC
>NA|NA|TRBJ2-5|TRBV2
CASTMGRSETQYF
TGTGCCAGCACCATGGGGAGGAGCGAGACCCAGTACTTC
>NA|NA|TRBJ1-2|TRBV18
CASSPQGLNYGYTF
TGTGCCAGCTCACCACAGGGGTTAAACTATGGCTACACCTTC
>NA|TRBD2|TRBJ2-7|TRBV19
CASSPHPSGGYEQYF
TGTGCCAGTAGTCCCCACCCTAGCGGGGGCTACGAGCAGTACTTC
>NA|NA|TRBJ2-6|TRBV6-5
CASSYPLGGANVLTF
TGTGCCAGCAGTTACCCACTCGGGGGGGCCAACGTCCTGACTTTC
>once|TRBD1|TRBJ1-4|TRBV2
CASSARDRDEKLFF
TGTGCCAGCAGTGCCCGGGACAGAGATGAAAAACTGTTTTTT
>NA|NA|TRBJ2-7|TRBV27
CASSLHPPGGGTYEQYF
TGTGCCAGCAGTTTACACCCCCCGGGAGGGGGCACCTACGAGCAGTACTTC
>once|NA|TRBJ2-2|TRBV5-1
CASSPGTNTGELFF
TGCGCCAGCAGCCCCGGGACAAACACCGGGGAGCTGTTTTTT
>NA|TRBD1|TRBJ1-3|TRBV5-4
CASSRTGSGNTIYF
TGTGCCAGCAGCCGGACAGGGTCTGGAAACACCATATATTTT
>NA|NA|TRBJ2-7|TRBV20-1
CSASGPSEQYF
TGCAGTGCAAGTGGGCCCTCCGAGCAGTACTTC
>once|TRBD2|TRBJ2-7|TRBV2
CASSAGLAGGQYF
TGTGCCAGCAGTGCGGGACTAGCGGGGGGCCAGTACTTC
>NA|NA|TRBJ1-3|TRBV19
CASSIRSSGNTIYF
TGTGCCAGTAGTATTAGGAGCTCTGGAAACACCATATATTTT
>NA|NA|TRBJ2-5|TRBV19
CASSREETQYF
TGTGCCAGTAGTCGGGAAGAGACCCAGTACTTC
>few|NA|TRBJ2-6|TRBV15
CATSSPVATGANVLTF
TGTGCCACCAGCAGCCCGGTCGCGACTGGGGCCAACGTCCTGACTTTC
>few|NA|TRBJ2-7|TRBV6-1
CASRKVQDTYEQYF
TGTGCCAGCAGAAAAGTGCAGGACACCTACGAGCAGTACTTC
>NA|NA|TRBJ1-1|TRBV11-1
CASSLGLNTEAFF
TGTGCCAGCAGCTTAGGTCTTAACACTGAAGCTTTCTTT
>NA|TRBD1|TRBJ1-2|TRBV18
CASSPRGTGGYYGYTF
TGTGCCAGCTCACCACGGGGGACAGGGGGATACTATGGCTACACCTTC
>NA|TRBD1|TRBJ1-6|TRBV11-1
CASAQGASNSPLHF
TGTGCCAGCGCGCAGGGGGCATCGAATTCACCCCTCCACTTT
>NA|TRBD1|TRBJ2-3|TRBV11-2
CASSLGDRPHYTQYF
TGTGCCAGCAGCTTAGGGGACAGACCTCACTATACGCAGTATTTT